This T cell receptor (beta chain) stems from a study of shared clonotypes between healthy human individuals. The ends lost 5 bases at V and 2 bases at J; junction bases unmatched: 8. Germline V gives CDR1 SGHAT, CDR2 FQNNGV. The CDR3 runs to 17 residues. Assay used: immunoSEQ multiplex PCR; TCRdb lists only in-frame clones, some missing. The profile shows about 2.4 million clones, roughly 92% of them singletons. The sequenced sample was naive CD4+ T cells sorted from blood. Specified subset: CD45RA+ positively selected. The chain joins TRBV11-2 to TRBJ1-4, with TRBD1 identical over 10 bases. The receptor comes from a young man in good health. The chain's CDR3 is CASSPIGTGETNEKLFF. As DNA, the CDR3 is TGTGCCAGCAGCCCAATAGGGACAGGGGAGACTAATGAAAAACTGTTTTTT.